This TCR beta chain comes out of a study of T cell responses to AZD1222 COVID-19 vaccine (dated by TCRdb to 2020 to 2022). With regard to the full study: A total of over 230 trial participants underwent TCR sequencing, of whom under 220 had received two doses of AZD1222 and 26 had received two doses of the MenACWY control vaccine. Trial participants were enrolled by age into 18-55, 56-69 and 70-plus year subgroups, with roughly 160, 29 and 62 TCR-sequenced participants respectively.

The CDR3 measures 13 amino acids from cysteine to phenylalanine. Of all the DNA, just the CDR3 is kept, 39 bases in frame from base 1. The germline V gene gives CDR1 as SGHVS and CDR2 as FQNEAQ. V drops 5 bases and J drops 1 base, leaving 8 bases in between. The CDR3 regions of human TCRbeta chains were subjected to immunosequencing. Per the authors' processing: Repertoire TCRs were checked for matches against a reference library of SARS-CoV-2-specific TCRs that had been generated using the MIRA antigen-specificity platform. Breadth was defined as the fraction of unique TCRs that were SARS-CoV-2-associated, and depth was defined as the fraction of total T cells that were SARS-CoV-2-associated. Using the MIRA data, every spike-specific TCR was mapped to the spike region that the TCR reacted to and assigned to either a CD4 or a CD8 class. Log10-transformed breadth and depth values were compared by one-way ANOVA with Sidak's multiple comparisons tests. Held by TCRdb, this immuneACCESS table contains in-frame sequences only and omits some clones. Under half of the omission traces to an unresolved V gene where checked; the cause of the rest is unknown. Clone size and the V and J calls come from that table; the DNA yielded D and trimming. Recorded for this sample are around 15,000 clones; 60% to 85% of them occurred a single time. The top ten constitute about 14% of the sample.

The time point label for this specimen denotes: about 28 days (+/-7) after the second vaccine dose. Because spike-specific TCR depth and breadth did not differ between the two schedules, AZD1222 recipients who got a second dose at roughly 4 weeks were pooled with those who got a second dose at roughly 12 weeks. Vaccinee samples were obtained from the UK trials COV001 and COV002, which included a single-blind randomized controlled phase 2/3 trial of AZD1222 (ChAdOx1 nCoV-19) in healthy adults. For TCRbeta chain sequencing, PBMC samples from trial participants were taken at day 0 and at day 28 after the second dose. On this clone itself: Its antigen target is currently unknown. Per-base qualities were not stored, and no clone one base away is much larger.

Study-wide findings and limitations: Because no samples from the day 14 peak response were available, repertoires could be characterized only after the peak T cell response. Only five or six AZD1222 recipients were SARS-CoV-2 seropositive at baseline, limiting conclusions about previously exposed vaccinees. The 56-69-year group was small, and its depth increase did not reach significance, likely because of low power. Spike-specific TCR breadth and depth rose significantly after two AZD1222 doses compared with day 0 and with MenACWY recipients. Reportedly, close to half of the unique spike-specific TCRs recognized epitopes lying outside the regions that are mutated in the B.1.351 and B.1.1.7 variants. Participants were mostly white British, with more females than males. The authors suggested clonal diversity may have been underestimated. The whole spike protein was spanned by vaccine-associated CD4 TCRs, and dominant responses were seen in regions 160-218 and 743-854.

The sequence came from an adult who received the AZD1222 COVID-19 vaccine. Sequenced here: peripheral blood, sampled 28 days after the second AZD1222 dose. The V gene is TRBV7-8 and the J gene is TRBJ1-2; too little of a D gene remains to name it. Here the CDR3 is given as CASSPAVNYGYTF. The sequenced DNA is TGTGCCAGCAGCCCCGCCGTTAACTATGGCTACACCTTC. The CDR3 plus the reference TRBV7-8 and TRBJ1-2 genes for the other parts give the full variable domain: GAGVSQSPRYKVAKRGQDVALRCDPISGHVSLFWYQQALGQGPEFLTYFQNEAQLDKSGLPSDRFFAERPEGSVSTLKIQRTQQEDSAVYLCASSPAVNYGYTFGSGTRLTVV.